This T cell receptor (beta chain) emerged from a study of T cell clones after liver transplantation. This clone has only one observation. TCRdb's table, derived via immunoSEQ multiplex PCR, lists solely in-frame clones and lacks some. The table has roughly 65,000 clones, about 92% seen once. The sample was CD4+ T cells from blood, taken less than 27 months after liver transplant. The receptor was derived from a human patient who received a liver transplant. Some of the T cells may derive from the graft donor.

The CDR3 coding sequence is TGTGCCAGCAGTTATAAAAAGGTTGACTGGCCCCAGCATTTT. Translation gives CASSYKKVDWPQHF. The chain links TRBV6-5 to TRBJ1-5; D is unclear. CDR1 and CDR2 from the germline V gene are MNHEY and SVGAGI. The V end lost 3 bases, the J end lost 9 bases, and 15 bases lay between the germline ends. The CDR3 covers 14 residues.